A selection of T cell receptor beta chains follows, all from one sample in a study of blood T cell repertoires in COVID-19. The repertoire was sequenced with immunoSEQ multiplex PCR; TCRdb's copy has only in-frame clones and lacks some. Among tens of thousands of clones listed, more than 75% were seen once. Sequenced: peripheral blood. Receptor source: a woman aged 70-85 years in a cohort sampled during active COVID-19. CDR3s include the opening cysteine and the closing phenylalanine or tryptophan. A D gene is named only where the DNA matches it firmly. Some rows mark clone size as missing; the rest say once, few, many or name a class of expanded clone.

TRBJ1-5	-	TRBV28	-	12	TGTGCCAGCAGTTTAGTGCGTCGATCCCAGCATTTT	CASSLVRRSQHF
TRBJ1-4	medium-sized	TRBV25-1	TRBD1	16	TGTGCCAGCAGGGGCCTGGGACAGGGTTTTAATGAAAAACTGTTTTTT	CASRGLGQGFNEKLFF
TRBJ1-1	-	TRBV18	-	14	TGTGCCAGCTCACTTCAGGGAAAGAACACTGAAGCTTTCTTT	CASSLQGKNTEAFF
TRBJ2-3	-	TRBV4-1	TRBD2	17	TGCGCCAGCAGCCAAGATCGGGGTCGGGGGGTCACAGATACGCAGTATTTT	CASSQDRGRGVTDTQYF
TRBJ1-5	-	TRBV25-1	-	17	TGTGCCAGCAGTGACCCCACTGGACAGTGTGGAAATCAGCCCCAGCATTTT	CASSDPTGQCGNQPQHF
TRBJ2-1	-	TRBV2	-	15	TGTGCCAGCAGTGAATGGGCAGGGGTAAACAATGAGCAGTTCTTC	CASSEWAGVNNEQFF
TRBJ1-3	-	TRBV5-1	-	16	TGCGCCAGCAGCTTGGGATTGCCCGGGACTGGAAACACCATATATTTT	CASSLGLPGTGNTIYF
TRBJ1-4	-	TRBV19	TRBD1	13	TGTGCCAGTAAGGCCCAGGGGGGTGAAAAACTGTTTTTT	CASKAQGGEKLFF
TRBJ2-5	-	TRBV10-3	TRBD1	15	TGTGCCATCAGTGAGGGACAGGGAATCCAAGAGACCCAGTACTTC	CAISEGQGIQETQYF
TRBJ2-7	-	TRBV5-1	TRBD2	16	TGCGCCAGCAGACAACTACTAGCGGGAGGTTCCTACGAGCAGTACTTC	CASRQLLAGGSYEQYF
TRBJ2-7	-	TRBV7-8	-	15	TGTGCCAGCAGCTTAGTGGTGGGGGCCAGAGACGAGCAGTACTTC	CASSLVVGARDEQYF
TRBJ2-1	-	TRBV5-1	-	15	TGCGCCAGCAGCACATTCTTACAGGGTTTCGATGAGCAGTTCTTC	CASSTFLQGFDEQFF
TRBJ2-7	-	TRBV7-8	-	11	TGTGCCAGCGGGAGGACCTACGAGCAGTACTTC	CASGRTYEQYF
TRBJ2-3	-	TRBV5-4	TRBD2	16	TGTGCCAGCGGCACTGGGACTAGCGGGCCCCCAGATACGCAGTATTTT	CASGTGTSGPPDTQYF
TRBJ2-2	-	TRBV5-8	TRBD1	14	TGTGCCAGCAGCAGGGGGCTTAACACCGGGGAGCTGTTTTTT	CASSRGLNTGELFF
TRBJ2-3	-	TRBV29-1	-	13	TGCAGCGTTTCCCCCAGCGGAACAGATACGCAGTATTTT	CSVSPSGTDTQYF
TRBJ2-2	-	TRBV27	-	16	TGTGCCAGCAGTTTAGAAGGGGGATCGGACACCGGGGAGCTGTTTTTT	CASSLEGGSDTGELFF
TRBJ2-7	-	TRBV12-3/TRBV12-4	TRBD1	11	TGTGCCAGCAGCCTCGGACAGGGGAAGTACTTC	CASSLGQGKYF
TRBJ2-3	-	TRBV10-3	TRBD2	17	TGTGCCATCAGCGCACAGGGTCTCGGGGGGGGTTCAGATACGCAGTATTTT	CAISAQGLGGGSDTQYF
TRBJ2-3	-	TRBV7-8	-	12	TGTGCCAGCAGCTTTGAGGTCGATACGCAGTATTTT	CASSFEVDTQYF
TRBJ1-4	few	TRBV18	-	16	TGTGCCAGCTCACGAGGTCGAGACGGCACTAATGAAAAACTGTTTTTT	CASSRGRDGTNEKLFF
TRBJ2-1	-	TRBV7-9	-	16	TGTGCCAGCAGCCAGTCGCGGCTAGCGAGGTATAATGAGCAGTTCTTC	CASSQSRLARYNEQFF
TRBJ2-7	-	TRBV27	TRBD2	14	TGTGCCAGCAGTTTTTCGGGACTAGAGTACGAGCAGTACTTC	CASSFSGLEYEQYF
TRBJ2-2	-	TRBV29-1	TRBD2	16	TGCAGCGTTGACATAGCGGGAACCTCGAACACCGGGGAGCTGTTTTTT	CSVDIAGTSNTGELFF
TRBJ2-1	-	TRBV3-1/TRBV3-2	TRBD2	16	TGTGCCAGCAGCCAGAGAGGTAGCGGGACTTGGGGTGAGCAGTTCTTC	CASSQRGSGTWGEQFF
TRBJ2-7	-	TRBV9	TRBD2	14	TGTGCCAGCAGCGGGACTAGCGGCCCCTACGAGCAGTACTTC	CASSGTSGPYEQYF
TRBJ1-4	-	TRBV2	-	16	TGTGCCAGCAGTGAACCCCAACAGGTCACCTACGAAAAACTGTTTTTT	CASSEPQQVTYEKLFF
TRBJ2-6	-	TRBV5-1	-	16	TGCGCCAGCGAATTGGGGCATCGCTCTGGGGCCAACGTCCTGACTTTC	CASELGHRSGANVLTF
TRBJ1-2	-	TRBV29-1	-	13	TGCAGCGTTCAGGGCCAATCTAACTATGGCTACACCTTC	CSVQGQSNYGYTF
TRBJ1-6	-	TRBV2	-	14	TGTGCCAGCAATAGAAAGGGGGATAATTCACCCCTCCACTTT	CASNRKGDNSPLHF
TRBJ1-1	-	TRBV18	TRBD1	16	TGTGCCAGCTCACCGGGACAGGGATCAATGAACACTGAAGCTTTCTTT	CASSPGQGSMNTEAFF
TRBJ2-2	-	TRBV18	-	15	TGTGCCAGCTCACCAGGGGAGGCGAACACCGGGGAGCTGTTTTTT	CASSPGEANTGELFF
TRBJ2-7	-	TRBV28	TRBD1	14	TGTGCCAGCAGAAGACAGGGCGGCGGCTACGAGCAGTACTTC	CASRRQGGGYEQYF
TRBJ2-5	-	TRBV19	-	13	TGTGCCAGTAGTTGGGGGACTGAAGAGACCCAGTACTTC	CASSWGTEETQYF
TRBJ2-2	-	TRBV7-2	-	14	TGTGCCAGCAGCGCACTAGCGAACACCGGGGAGCTGTTTTTT	CASSALANTGELFF
TRBJ1-1	-	TRBV5-4	TRBD1	15	TGTGCCAGCAGTAACCCGGGACAGGGTTGGACTGAAGCTTTCTTT	CASSNPGQGWTEAFF
TRBJ2-3	-	TRBV5-4	-	14	TGTGCCAGCAGCTTGGACAGGGTCACAGATACGCAGTATTTT	CASSLDRVTDTQYF
TRBJ2-2	-	TRBV28	TRBD1	14	TGTGCCAGCAGTATCGGACAGGGGTCCGGGGAGCTGTTTTTT	CASSIGQGSGELFF
TRBJ1-2	-	TRBV7-2	TRBD1	13	TGTGCCAGCAGCAGGGGACAGGTCCCTGGCTACACCTTC	CASSRGQVPGYTF
TRBJ2-5	-	TRBV18	-	16	TGTGCCAGCTCACCTTCGGGGGGACAGGCTCAAGAGACCCAGTACTTC	CASSPSGGQAQETQYF
TRBJ2-3	-	TRBV13	-	16	TGTGCCAGCAGCTTACTGACGGGAGCCGGAGCAGATACGCAGTATTTT	CASSLLTGAGADTQYF
TRBJ2-1	-	TRBV11-2	-	16	TGTGCCAGCAGCGTGTCCTTAGCAGTAACCTACAATGAGCAGTTCTTC	CASSVSLAVTYNEQFF
TRBJ1-5	-	TRBV5-1	TRBD1	15	TGCGCCAGCAGCACAGGGGCCGCGGGCGATCAGCCCCAGCATTTT	CASSTGAAGDQPQHF
TRBJ2-3	-	TRBV28	TRBD1	19	TGTGCCAGCAGTTTAGGCGTGGACAGGCGTCATAGAAGCACAGATACGCAGTATTTT	CASSLGVDRRHRSTDTQYF
TRBJ1-4	-	TRBV7-9	-	15	TGTGCCAGCAGCTTAGGAGCCGCGGAGAGGGAAAAACTGTTTTTT	CASSLGAAEREKLFF
TRBJ2-5	-	TRBV28	TRBD1	16	TGTGCCAGCATACGGGACAGGGTGTCGTACCAAGAGACCCAGTACTTC	CASIRDRVSYQETQYF
TRBJ2-1	-	TRBV7-9	TRBD2	17	TGTGCCAGCAGCTTAGGTTTGGCTAGCGGGAGATCGTATGAGCAGTTCTTC	CASSLGLASGRSYEQFF
TRBJ2-7	-	TRBV27	-	14	TGTGCCAGCAGATTAGACTTAGTCTCCTACGAGCAGTACTTC	CASRLDLVSYEQYF
TRBJ2-1	-	TRBV7-8	TRBD2	18	TGTGCCAGCAGCTCTGGGACTAGCGGGATTGTGGGCTACAATGAGCAGTTCTTC	CASSSGTSGIVGYNEQFF
TRBJ2-1	-	TRBV7-6	TRBD2	15	TGTGCCAGCAGCTTTACCGGGACTAGCCCCAATGAGCAGTTCTTC	CASSFTGTSPNEQFF
TRBJ1-3	-	TRBV7-2	TRBD1	16	TGTGCCAGCAGCTCCGGACAGGGGATTCACTTCAACACCATATATTTT	CASSSGQGIHFNTIYF
TRBJ1-5	-	TRBV28	-	15	TGTGCCAGCAGTTTGCCCTCGGGTCCTGATCAGCCCCAGCATTTT	CASSLPSGPDQPQHF
TRBJ2-1	-	TRBV2	TRBD2	14	TGTGCCAGCATGGCGGGAGAGGTGGGCAATGAGCAGTTCTTC	CASMAGEVGNEQFF
TRBJ2-2	once	TRBV5-4	-	14	TGTGCCAGCAGCTTGCCAGCGAACACCGGGGAGCTGTTTTTT	CASSLPANTGELFF
TRBJ1-5	few	TRBV5-1	-	13	TGCGCCAGCAGCCCTGAGGGTAATCAGCCCCAGCATTTT	CASSPEGNQPQHF
TRBJ2-3	-	TRBV21-1	-	17	TGTGCCAGCAGTAAGCCCGGGACTAGCGGTAGCACAGATACGCAGTATTTT	CASSKPGTSGSTDTQYF
TRBJ2-3	-	TRBV27	-	16	TGTGCCAGCAGTTTATCGTGGACTACTAGCACAGATACGCAGTATTTT	CASSLSWTTSTDTQYF